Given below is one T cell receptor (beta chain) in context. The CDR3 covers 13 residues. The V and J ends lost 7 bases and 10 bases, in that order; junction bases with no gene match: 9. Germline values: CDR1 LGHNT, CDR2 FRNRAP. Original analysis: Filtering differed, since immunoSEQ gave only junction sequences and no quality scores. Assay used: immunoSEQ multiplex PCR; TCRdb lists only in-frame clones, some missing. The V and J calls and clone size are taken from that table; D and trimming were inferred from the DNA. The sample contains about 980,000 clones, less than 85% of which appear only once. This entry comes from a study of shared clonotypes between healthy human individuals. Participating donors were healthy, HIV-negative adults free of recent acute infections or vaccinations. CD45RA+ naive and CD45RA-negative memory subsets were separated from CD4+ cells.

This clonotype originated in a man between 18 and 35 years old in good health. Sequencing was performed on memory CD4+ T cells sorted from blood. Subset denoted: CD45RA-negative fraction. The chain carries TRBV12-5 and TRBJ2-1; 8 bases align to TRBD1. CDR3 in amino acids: CASATIRGHEQFF. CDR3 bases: TGTGCTAGTGCCACCATCAGGGGGCACGAGCAGTTCTTC.